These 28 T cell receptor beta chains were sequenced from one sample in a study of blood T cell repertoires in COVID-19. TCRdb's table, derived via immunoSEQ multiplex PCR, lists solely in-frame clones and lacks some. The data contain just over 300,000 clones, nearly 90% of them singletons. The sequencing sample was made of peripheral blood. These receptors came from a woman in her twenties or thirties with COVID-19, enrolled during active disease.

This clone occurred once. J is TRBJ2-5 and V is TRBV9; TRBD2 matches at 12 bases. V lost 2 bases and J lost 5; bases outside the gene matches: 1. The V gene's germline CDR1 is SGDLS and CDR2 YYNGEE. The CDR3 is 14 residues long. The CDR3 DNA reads TGTGCCAGCAGCGTTACTAGCGGGGGGGAGACCCAGTACTTC. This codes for CASSVTSGGETQYF.

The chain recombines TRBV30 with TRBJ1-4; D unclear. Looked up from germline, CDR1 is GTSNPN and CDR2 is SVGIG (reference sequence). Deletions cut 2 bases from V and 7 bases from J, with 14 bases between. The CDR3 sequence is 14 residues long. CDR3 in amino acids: CAWSPRVSGEKLFF. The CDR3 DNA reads TGTGCCTGGAGTCCGCGGGTGTCGGGTGAAAAACTGTTTTTT.

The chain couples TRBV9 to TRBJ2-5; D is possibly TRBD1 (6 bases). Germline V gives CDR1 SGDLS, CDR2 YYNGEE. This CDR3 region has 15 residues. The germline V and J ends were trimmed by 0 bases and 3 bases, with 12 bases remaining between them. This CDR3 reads CASSVGWGRKETQYF. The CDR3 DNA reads TGTGCCAGCAGCGTAGGCTGGGGGCGGAAAGAGACCCAGTACTTC.

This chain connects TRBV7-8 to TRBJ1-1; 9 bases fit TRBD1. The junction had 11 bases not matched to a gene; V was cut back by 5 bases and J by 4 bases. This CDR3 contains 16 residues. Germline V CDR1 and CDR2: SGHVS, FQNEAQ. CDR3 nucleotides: TGTGCCAGCAGCACCCAGGACAGGGGATTGAGCACTGAAGCTTTCTTT. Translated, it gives CASSTQDRGLSTEAFF.

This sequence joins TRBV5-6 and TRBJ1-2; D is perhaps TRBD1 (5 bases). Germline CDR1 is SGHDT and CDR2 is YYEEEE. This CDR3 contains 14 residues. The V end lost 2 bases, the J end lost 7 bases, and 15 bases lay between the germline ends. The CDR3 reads CASSFYQGVTGYTF. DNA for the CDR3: TGTGCCAGCAGCTTTTATCAGGGTGTAACTGGCTACACCTTC. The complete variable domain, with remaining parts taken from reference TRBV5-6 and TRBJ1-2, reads DAGVTQSPTHLIKTRGQQVTLRCSPKSGHDTVSWYQQALGQGPQFIFQYYEEEERQRGNFPDRFSGHQFPNYSSELNVNALLLGDSALYLCASSFYQGVTGYTFGSGTRLTVV.

The CDR3 loop is CASSLGGRGFNEQYF. The CDR3 nucleotides are TGCGCCAGCAGCTTGGGGGGTCGAGGGTTCAACGAGCAGTACTTC. The V and J genes are TRBV5-1 and TRBJ2-7; tentatively, D is TRBD2 (5 bases). Germline CDR1 SGHRS, CDR2 YFSETQ. The CDR3 sequence is 15 residues long. The V end lost 0 bases, the J end lost 5 bases, and 15 bases lay between the germline ends.

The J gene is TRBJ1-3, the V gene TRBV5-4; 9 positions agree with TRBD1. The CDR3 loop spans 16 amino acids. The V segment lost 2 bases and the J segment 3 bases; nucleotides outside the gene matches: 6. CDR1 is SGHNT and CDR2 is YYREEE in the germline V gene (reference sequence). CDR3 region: CASSLSDRGSGNTIYF. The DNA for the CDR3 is TGTGCCAGCAGCTTATCGGACAGGGGTAGTGGAAACACCATATATTTT.

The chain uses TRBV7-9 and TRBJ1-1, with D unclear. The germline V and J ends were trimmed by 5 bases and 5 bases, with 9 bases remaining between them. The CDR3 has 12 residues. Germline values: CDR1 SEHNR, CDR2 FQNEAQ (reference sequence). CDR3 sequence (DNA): TGTGCCAGCAGCAACGGTGCGACTGAAGCTTTCTTT. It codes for CASSNGATEAFF.

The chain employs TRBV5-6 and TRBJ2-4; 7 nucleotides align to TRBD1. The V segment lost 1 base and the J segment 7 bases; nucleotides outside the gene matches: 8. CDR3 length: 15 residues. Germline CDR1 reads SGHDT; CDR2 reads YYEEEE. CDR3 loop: CASSLWGQPGNIQYF. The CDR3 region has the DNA TGTGCCAGCAGCTTGTGGGGACAGCCGGGGAACATTCAGTACTTC.

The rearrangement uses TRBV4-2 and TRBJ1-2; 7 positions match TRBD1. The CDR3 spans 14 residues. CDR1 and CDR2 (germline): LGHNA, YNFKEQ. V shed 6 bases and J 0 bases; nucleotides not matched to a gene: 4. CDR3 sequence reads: CASSEGAANYGYTF. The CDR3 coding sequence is TGTGCCAGCAGTGAGGGGGCAGCTAACTATGGCTACACCTTC.

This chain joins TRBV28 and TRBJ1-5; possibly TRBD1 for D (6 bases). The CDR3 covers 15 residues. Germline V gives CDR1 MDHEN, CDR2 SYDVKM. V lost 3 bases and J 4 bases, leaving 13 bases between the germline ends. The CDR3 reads CASSLAGAFNQPQHF. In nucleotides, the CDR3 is TGTGCCAGCAGTTTGGCAGGGGCCTTTAATCAGCCCCAGCATTTT.

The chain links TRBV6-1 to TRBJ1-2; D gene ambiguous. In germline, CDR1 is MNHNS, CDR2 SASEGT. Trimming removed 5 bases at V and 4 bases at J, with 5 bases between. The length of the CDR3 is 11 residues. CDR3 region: CASSSGYGYTF. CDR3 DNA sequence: TGTGCCAGCAGTTCCGGCTATGGCTACACCTTC.

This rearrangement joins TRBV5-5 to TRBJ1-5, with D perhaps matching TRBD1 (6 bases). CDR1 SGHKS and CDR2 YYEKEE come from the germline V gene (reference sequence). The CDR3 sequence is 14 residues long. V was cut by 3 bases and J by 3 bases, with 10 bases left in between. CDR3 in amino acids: CASSWGQDNQPQHF. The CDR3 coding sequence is TGTGCCAGCAGCTGGGGACAAGACAATCAGCCCCAGCATTTT. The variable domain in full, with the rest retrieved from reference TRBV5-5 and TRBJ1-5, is DAGVTQSPTHLIKTRGQQVTLRCSPISGHKSVSWYQQVLGQGPQFIFQYYEKEERGRGNFPDRFSARQFPNYSSELNVNALLLGDSALYLCASSWGQDNQPQHFGDGTRLSIL.

In DNA, the CDR3 is TGTGCCAGCAGCCCGGGGGTCTTCCGTTATGGCTACACCTTC. Amino acids: CASSPGVFRYGYTF. The chain uses TRBV16 and TRBJ1-2, with TRBD1 as a possible D gene (5 bases). V dropped 4 bases and J dropped 5 bases, with 14 bases sitting between them. Germline loops: CDR1 KGHSY, CDR2 FQNENV. This CDR3 is 14 amino acids long.

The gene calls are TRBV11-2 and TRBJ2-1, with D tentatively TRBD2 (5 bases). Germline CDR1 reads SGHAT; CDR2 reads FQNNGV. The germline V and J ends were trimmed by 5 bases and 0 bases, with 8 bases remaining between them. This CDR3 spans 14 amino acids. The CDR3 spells CASSLAGSYNEQFF. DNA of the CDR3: TGTGCCAGCAGCCTCGCGGGCTCCTACAATGAGCAGTTCTTC.

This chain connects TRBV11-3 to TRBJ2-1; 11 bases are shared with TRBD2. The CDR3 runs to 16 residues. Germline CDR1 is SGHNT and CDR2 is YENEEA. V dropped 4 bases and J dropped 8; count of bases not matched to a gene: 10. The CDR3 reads CASSSTLAGGRDEQFF. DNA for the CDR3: TGTGCCAGCAGCTCAACCCTAGCGGGGGGCCGGGATGAGCAGTTCTTC.

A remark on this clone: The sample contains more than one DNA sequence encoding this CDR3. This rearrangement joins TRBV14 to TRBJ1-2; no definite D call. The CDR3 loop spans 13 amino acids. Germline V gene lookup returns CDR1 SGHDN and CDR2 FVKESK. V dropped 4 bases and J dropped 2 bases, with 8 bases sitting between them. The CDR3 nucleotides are TGTGCCAGCAGCCTACAGCCCAACTATGGCTACACCTTC. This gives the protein CASSLQPNYGYTF.

CDR3 amino acids: CALQGASEAFF. For the CDR3, the DNA is TGTGCCTTACAGGGGGCATCTGAAGCTTTCTTT. The chain couples TRBV30 to TRBJ1-1; TRBD1 agrees at 9 bases. The ends lost 7 bases at V and 6 bases at J; junction bases unmatched: 3. The length of the CDR3 is 11 residues. Per germline, CDR1 GTSNPN and CDR2 SVGIG (reference sequence). Based on the CDR3 plus reference TRBV30 and TRBJ1-1, the full variable domain is SQTIHQWPATLVQPVGSPLSLECTVEGTSNPNLYWYRQAAGRGLQLLFYSVGIGQISSEVPQNLSASRPQDRQFILSSKKLLLSDSGFYLCALQGASEAFFGQGTRLTVV.

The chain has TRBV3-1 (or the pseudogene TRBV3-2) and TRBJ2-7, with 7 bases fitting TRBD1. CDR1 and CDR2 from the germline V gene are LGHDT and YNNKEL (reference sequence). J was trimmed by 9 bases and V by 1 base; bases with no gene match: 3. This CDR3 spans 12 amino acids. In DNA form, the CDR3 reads TGTGCCAGCAGCCAAGGAGGGACAGTGCAGTACGTC. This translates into CASSQGGTVQYV.

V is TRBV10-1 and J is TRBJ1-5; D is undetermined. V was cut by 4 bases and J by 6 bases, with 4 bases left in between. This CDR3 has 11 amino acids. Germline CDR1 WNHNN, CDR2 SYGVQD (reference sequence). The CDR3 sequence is CASSAVQPQHF. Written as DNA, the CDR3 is TGCGCCAGCAGTGCTGTTCAGCCCCAGCATTTT.

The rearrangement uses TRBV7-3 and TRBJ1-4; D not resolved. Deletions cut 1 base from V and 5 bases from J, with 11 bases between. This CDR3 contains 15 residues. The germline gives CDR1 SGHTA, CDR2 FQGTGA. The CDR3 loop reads CASSLINRVNEKLFF. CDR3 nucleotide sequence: TGTGCCAGCAGCTTAATAAACCGGGTGAATGAAAAACTGTTTTTT.

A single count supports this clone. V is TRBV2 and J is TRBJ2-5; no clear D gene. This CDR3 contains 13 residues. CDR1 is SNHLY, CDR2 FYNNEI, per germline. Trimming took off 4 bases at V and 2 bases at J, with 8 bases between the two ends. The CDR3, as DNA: TGTGCCAGCAGTGTTGAGATTCAAGAGACCCAGTACTTC. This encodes CASSVEIQETQYF.

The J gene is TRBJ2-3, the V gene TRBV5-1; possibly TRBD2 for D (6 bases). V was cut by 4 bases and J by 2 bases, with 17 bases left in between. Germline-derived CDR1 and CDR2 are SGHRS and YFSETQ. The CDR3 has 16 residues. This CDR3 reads CASSGAQRAHTDTQYF. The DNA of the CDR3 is TGCGCCAGCAGCGGGGCCCAGCGGGCTCACACAGATACGCAGTATTTT.

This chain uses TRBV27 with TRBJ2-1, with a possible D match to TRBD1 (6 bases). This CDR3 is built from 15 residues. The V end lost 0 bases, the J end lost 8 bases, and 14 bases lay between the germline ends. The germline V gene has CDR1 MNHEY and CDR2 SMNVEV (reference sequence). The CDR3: CASSLSGGLSDEQFF. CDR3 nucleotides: TGTGCCAGCAGTTTATCTGGGGGCCTTTCAGATGAGCAGTTCTTC.

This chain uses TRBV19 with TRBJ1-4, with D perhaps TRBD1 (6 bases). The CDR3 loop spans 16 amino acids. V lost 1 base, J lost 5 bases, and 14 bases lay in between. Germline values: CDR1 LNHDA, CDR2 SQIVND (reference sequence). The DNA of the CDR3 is TGTGCCAGTAGTATAGGTGGGGGCTCCAGAAATGAAAAACTGTTTTTT. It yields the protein CASSIGGGSRNEKLFF.

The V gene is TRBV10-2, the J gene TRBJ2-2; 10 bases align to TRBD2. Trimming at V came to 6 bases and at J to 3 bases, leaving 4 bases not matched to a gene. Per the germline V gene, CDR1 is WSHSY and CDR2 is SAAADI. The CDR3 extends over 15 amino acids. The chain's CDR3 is CASSFSGGYTGELFF. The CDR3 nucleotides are TGCGCCAGCAGCTTTAGCGGGGGGTACACCGGGGAGCTGTTTTTT.

Written as DNA, the CDR3 is TGTGCCAGCAGCTTCAGACAGGGGGATGGCTACACCTTC. Amino acid sequence: CASSFRQGDGYTF. The rearrangement uses TRBV11-3 and TRBJ1-2, with 9 bases that match TRBD1. The junction had 2 bases not matched to a gene; V was cut back by 3 bases and J by 6 bases. CDR3 length: 13 residues. Germline CDR1 reads SGHNT; CDR2 reads YENEEA.

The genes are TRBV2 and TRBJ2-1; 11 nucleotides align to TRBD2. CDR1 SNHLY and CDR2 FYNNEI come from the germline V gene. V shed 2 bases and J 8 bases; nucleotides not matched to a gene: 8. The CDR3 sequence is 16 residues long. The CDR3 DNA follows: TGTGCCAGCAGTGAAATCGTAGCGGGGGGGCGGGATGAGCAGTTCTTC. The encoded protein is CASSEIVAGGRDEQFF.